Each of the 27 T cell receptor beta chains below was sequenced from the same sample in a study of blood T cell repertoires in COVID-19. Profiled with immunoSEQ multiplex PCR; TCRdb holds only in-frame clones, not every one. In the table there are about 210,000 clones, approximately 81% of which are singletons. The sample comprised PBMCs or T cells enriched from blood (not recorded which). The receptor set was obtained from a woman aged 45-65 years with acute COVID-19.

The V and J genes are TRBV2 and TRBJ2-7; 7 bases line up with TRBD2. The junction had 6 bases not matched to a gene; V was cut back by 0 bases and J by 1 base. Looked up from germline, CDR1 is SNHLY and CDR2 is FYNNEI. The CDR3 runs to 16 residues. CDR3: CASSEAGRGSSYEQYF. In DNA form, the CDR3 reads TGTGCCAGCAGTGAAGCTGGGCGGGGGTCATCCTACGAGCAGTACTTC. Complete variable domain (other parts from reference TRBV2 and TRBJ2-7): EPEVTQTPSHQVTQMGQEVILRCVPISNHLYFYWYRQILGQKVEFLVSFYNNEISEKSEIFDDQFSVERPDGSNFTLKIRSTKLEDSAMYFCASSEAGRGSSYEQYFGPGTRLTVT.

J is TRBJ2-3 and V is TRBV5-1; TRBD1 matches at 9 bases. This CDR3 region has 17 residues. Germline lookup yields CDR1 SGHRS and CDR2 YFSETQ. Trimming cost V 3 bases and J 4 bases; bases outside gene matches: 12. DNA for the CDR3: TGCGCCAGCAGCTACCGTCCCGGGACAGGGTTGTCAGATACGCAGTATTTT. It translates to CASSYRPGTGLSDTQYF.

This clone was recorded once. The V call is TRBV5-1, the J call TRBJ2-5; 7 bases line up with TRBD1. Per the germline V gene, CDR1 is SGHRS and CDR2 is YFSETQ. Unmatched junction bases numbered 12, after V lost 6 bases and J lost 1 base. The CDR3 covers 16 residues. This CDR3 reads CASTTSGTVTQETQYF. The CDR3 coding sequence is TGCGCCAGCACCACGTCCGGGACAGTAACCCAAGAGACCCAGTACTTC. Full variable domain (remainder filled in from reference TRBV5-1 and TRBJ2-5): KAGVTQTPRYLIKTRGQQVTLSCSPISGHRSVSWYQQTPGQGLQFLFEYFSETQRNKGNFPGRFSGRQFSNSRSEMNVSTLELGDSALYLCASTTSGTVTQETQYFGPGTRLLVL.

This sequence joins TRBV11-3 and TRBJ2-7; TRBD1 matches 8 bases. Germline trimming cut 7 bases from V and 3 bases from J; bases unmatched to any gene: 2. The CDR3 consists of 12 residues. Germline values: CDR1 SGHNT, CDR2 YENEEA. CDR3 protein: CASTGTGYEQYF. In DNA, the CDR3 is TGTGCCAGCACCGGGACAGGCTACGAGCAGTACTTC.

This rearrangement joins TRBV7-2 to TRBJ1-1; 8 positions agree with TRBD1. This CDR3 has 15 amino acids. Germline trimming cut 5 bases from V and 4 bases from J; bases unmatched to any gene: 9. Germline CDR1 reads SGHTA; CDR2 reads FQGNSA. The CDR3 nucleotides read TGTGCCAGCAGCGCTACAGGGGGGTTGGGCACTGAAGCTTTCTTT. This translates into CASSATGGLGTEAFF.

This rearrangement joins TRBV3-1 (or the pseudogene TRBV3-2) to TRBJ2-1, with 12 bases matching TRBD2. Germline-derived CDR1 and CDR2 are LGHDT and YNNKEL (reference sequence). V was clipped by 4 bases and J by 0 bases; unmatched bases: 10. The CDR3 consists of 19 residues. The CDR3 reads CASSLDRLAGASSYNEQFF. DNA for the CDR3: TGTGCCAGCAGCCTAGATAGACTAGCGGGGGCCAGCTCCTACAATGAGCAGTTCTTC.

This sequence joins TRBV5-1 and TRBJ2-1; 7 positions agree with TRBD2. V shed 2 bases, J shed 7 bases, and the junction held 15 bases outside the gene matches. This CDR3 has 17 amino acids. Germline CDR1 is SGHRS and CDR2 is YFSETQ. The CDR3 protein is CASSLPRTRGVGNEQFF. CDR3 in DNA: TGCGCCAGCAGCTTACCAAGGACTAGAGGAGTCGGGAATGAGCAGTTCTTC.

This sequence joins TRBV9 and TRBJ1-1; D ambiguous. The germline V and J ends were trimmed by 0 bases and 1 base, with 10 bases remaining between them. This CDR3 comprises 15 residues. Looked up from germline, CDR1 is SGDLS and CDR2 is YYNGEE. This CDR3 is CASSVEAAGNTEAFF. For the CDR3, the DNA is TGTGCCAGCAGCGTAGAAGCGGCAGGGAACACTGAAGCTTTCTTT.

The genes are TRBV3-1 (or the pseudogene TRBV3-2) and TRBJ2-7; unclear D gene. The CDR3 runs 14 residues. Looked up from germline, CDR1 is LGHDT and CDR2 is YNNKEL (reference sequence). Trimming cost V 2 bases and J 0 bases, with 8 bases left between them. Here the CDR3 DNA reads TGTGCCAGCAGCCAACAGCGTCACTCCTACGAGCAGTACTTC. The encoded protein is CASSQQRHSYEQYF.

The V gene is TRBV11-2, the J gene TRBJ2-7, with D perhaps matching TRBD2 (6 bases). The germline V gene encodes CDR1 SGHAT and CDR2 FQNNGV. The CDR3 runs 15 residues. Trimming took off 1 base at V and 2 bases at J, with 12 bases between the two ends. CDR3 region: CASSLGASAPYEQYF. The CDR3 DNA reads TGTGCCAGCAGCTTAGGGGCTAGCGCACCCTACGAGCAGTACTTC.

This chain joins TRBV30 and TRBJ2-2; D call uncertain. The germline V gene has CDR1 GTSNPN and CDR2 SVGIG (reference sequence). The CDR3 consists of 12 residues. Trimming cost V 2 bases and J 6 bases, with 7 bases left between them. CDR3: CAWSLKPGELFF. CDR3 nucleotides: TGTGCCTGGAGTCTTAAGCCCGGGGAGCTGTTTTTT.

The V gene is TRBV6-2 or TRBV6-3, the J gene TRBJ2-1; no clear D gene. The CDR3 totals 17 residues. Looked up from germline, CDR1 is MNHEY and CDR2 is SVGEGT. V lost 5 bases to trimming and J lost 2 bases, with 19 bases between them. For the CDR3, the DNA is TGTGCCAGCAGTCCCTCCCCCCCTCTAGTCGCCTACAATGAGCAGTTCTTC. As protein: CASSPSPPLVAYNEQFF.

The V and J genes are TRBV6-5 and TRBJ2-1, with TRBD2 identical over 8 bases. V shed 3 bases, J shed 5 bases, and the junction held 6 bases outside the gene matches. Germline V gene lookup returns CDR1 MNHEY and CDR2 SVGAGI. The CDR3 totals 15 residues. CDR3 DNA: TGTGCCAGCAGTTATGGAGGTAGCGGGAACAATGAGCAGTTCTTC. It is translated as CASSYGGSGNNEQFF.

The chain employs TRBV29-1 and TRBJ2-7, with D tentatively TRBD2 (6 bases). The CDR3 runs to 14 residues. The germline V gene encodes CDR1 SQVTM and CDR2 ANQGSEA. Trimming cost V 3 bases and J 1 base, with 13 bases left between them. CDR3 residues: CSVDLGGPSYEQYF. CDR3 sequence (DNA): TGCAGCGTTGATCTCGGGGGTCCTTCCTACGAGCAGTACTTC.

The rearrangement uses TRBV5-6 and TRBJ1-6; TRBD1 aligns across 10 bases. CDR3 length equals 14 residues. J was trimmed by 9 bases and V by 3 bases; bases with no gene match: 3. Germline CDR1 and CDR2: SGHDT and YYEEEE. The DNA of the CDR3 is TGTGCCAGCAGCTCCCGGACAGGGGGTTCACCCCTCCACTTT. Residues: CASSSRTGGSPLHF.

V and J are TRBV7-6 and TRBJ2-7; the D gene is possibly TRBD1 (5 bases). Trimming took off 1 base at V and 5 bases at J, with 12 bases between the two ends. This CDR3 is 14 amino acids long. CDR1 and CDR2 (germline): SGHVS, FNYEAQ. This chain's CDR3 is CASSLGQGPDEQYF. Written as DNA, the CDR3 is TGTGCCAGCAGCTTAGGTCAGGGTCCGGACGAGCAGTACTTC.

V usage is TRBV2 and J usage is TRBJ2-3, with 7 positions matching TRBD1. The germline V gene encodes CDR1 SNHLY and CDR2 FYNNEI. V lost 6 bases, J lost 1 base, and 4 bases stayed unmatched. This CDR3 comprises 14 residues. The chain's CDR3 is CASSRQGGTDTQYF. As DNA, the CDR3 is TGTGCCAGCAGCCGGCAGGGGGGCACAGATACGCAGTATTTT.

The chain has TRBV3-1 (or the pseudogene TRBV3-2) and TRBJ2-2; 8 bases line up with TRBD1. Germline V gene lookup returns CDR1 LGHDT and CDR2 YNNKEL (reference sequence). V shed 3 bases, J shed 6 bases, and the junction held 3 bases outside the gene matches. The CDR3 runs to 14 residues. CDR3 sequence reads: CASSHQQGAGELFF. CDR3 DNA: TGTGCCAGCAGCCACCAACAGGGGGCCGGGGAGCTGTTTTTT.

The chain uses TRBV14 and TRBJ2-4, with 10 bases fitting TRBD2. Germline V gene lookup returns CDR1 SGHDN and CDR2 FVKESK. The CDR3 runs 13 residues. V lost 8 bases, J lost 8 bases, and 6 bases stayed unmatched. For the CDR3, the DNA is TGTGCCAGCCGTCCTAGCGGGAGTCACATTCAGTACTTC. Translated: CASRPSGSHIQYF.

This sequence joins TRBV7-9 and TRBJ2-1, with 12 positions matching TRBD2. Germline CDR1 reads SEHNR; CDR2 reads FQNEAQ (reference sequence). The CDR3 loop spans 14 amino acids. Trimming removed 7 bases from V and 5 bases from J; junction bases left unmatched: 3. CDR3 DNA: TGTGCCAGCATGTGGACTAGCGGGAACAATGAGCAGTTCTTC. Translating gives CASMWTSGNNEQFF.

A remark on this clone: Additional DNA sequences in this sample encode the identical CDR3. The genes are TRBV7-3 and TRBJ1-1; 9 bases agree with TRBD1. The CDR3 has 14 residues. Losses at the gene ends were 4 bases for V and 1 base for J; bases not matched to a gene: 1. Per germline, CDR1 SGHTA and CDR2 FQGTGA. The chain's CDR3 is CASSSGQGNTEAFF. CDR3 DNA sequence: TGTGCCAGCAGCTCGGGACAGGGGAACACTGAAGCTTTCTTT.

CDR3 bases: TGTGCCAGCAGCCTTTCCGGGACAGGGAGGTCTCAGCCCCAGCATTTT. This gives the protein CASSLSGTGRSQPQHF. V is TRBV5-6 and J is TRBJ1-5; 9 bases fit TRBD1. Trimming at V came to 4 bases and at J to 6 bases, leaving 11 bases not matched to a gene. The CDR3 loop spans 16 amino acids. In germline, CDR1 is SGHDT, CDR2 YYEEEE.

The V call is TRBV7-2, the J call TRBJ2-1, with a weak D call TRBD1 (5 bases). Germline-derived CDR1 and CDR2 are SGHTA and FQGNSA. The CDR3 loop spans 15 amino acids. The germline V and J ends were trimmed by 7 bases and 1 base, with 14 bases remaining between them. The CDR3 DNA follows: TGTGCCAGCACCCTTTGGCAGGGATCCTACAATGAGCAGTTCTTC. Its translation: CASTLWQGSYNEQFF.

At least ten counts were recorded for this clone. This chain uses TRBV4-2 with TRBJ2-7, with 14 positions matching TRBD2. Germline V gene data show CDR1 as LGHNA and CDR2 as YNFKEQ. The junction had 7 bases not matched to a gene; V was cut back by 5 bases and J by 1 base. This CDR3 region has 17 residues. The CDR3 spells CASSFTGTSGSSYEQYF. The CDR3 region has the DNA TGTGCCAGCAGCTTTACAGGGACTAGCGGGAGTTCCTACGAGCAGTACTTC.

V and J are TRBV5-1 and TRBJ2-1; 13 bases match TRBD2. CDR1 is SGHRS and CDR2 is YFSETQ in the germline V gene. Germline trimming cut 0 bases from V and 4 bases from J; bases unmatched to any gene: 4. This CDR3 is built from 17 residues. The DNA for the CDR3 is TGCGCCAGCAGCTTGGGGACTAGCGGGAGAAGTTACAATGAGCAGTTCTTC. As protein: CASSLGTSGRSYNEQFF. The whole variable domain, filled in from reference TRBV5-1 and TRBJ2-1, reads KAGVTQTPRYLIKTRGQQVTLSCSPISGHRSVSWYQQTPGQGLQFLFEYFSETQRNKGNFPGRFSGRQFSNSRSEMNVSTLELGDSALYLCASSLGTSGRSYNEQFFGPGTRLTVL.

The chain combines TRBV9 with TRBJ2-1; 8 nucleotides agree with TRBD2. The CDR3 is made up of 14 amino acids. The J segment lost 8 bases and the V segment lost 1 base, leaving 5 bases of the junction unmatched. Germline CDR1 SGDLS, CDR2 YYNGEE. The CDR3 sequence is CASSVRGRNDEQFF. The CDR3 nucleotides read TGTGCCAGCAGCGTACGCGGGAGGAACGATGAGCAGTTCTTC.

J is TRBJ1-1 and V is TRBV11-1; D uncertain. CDR3 length: 14 amino acids. Germline V gives CDR1 SGHAT, CDR2 FQDESV (reference sequence). Trimming shortened V by 5 bases and J by 1 base, and 11 bases separated the two germline ends. CDR3 residues: CASSIQLTNTEAFF. For the CDR3, the DNA is TGTGCCAGCAGCATACAGCTAACGAACACTGAAGCTTTCTTT.